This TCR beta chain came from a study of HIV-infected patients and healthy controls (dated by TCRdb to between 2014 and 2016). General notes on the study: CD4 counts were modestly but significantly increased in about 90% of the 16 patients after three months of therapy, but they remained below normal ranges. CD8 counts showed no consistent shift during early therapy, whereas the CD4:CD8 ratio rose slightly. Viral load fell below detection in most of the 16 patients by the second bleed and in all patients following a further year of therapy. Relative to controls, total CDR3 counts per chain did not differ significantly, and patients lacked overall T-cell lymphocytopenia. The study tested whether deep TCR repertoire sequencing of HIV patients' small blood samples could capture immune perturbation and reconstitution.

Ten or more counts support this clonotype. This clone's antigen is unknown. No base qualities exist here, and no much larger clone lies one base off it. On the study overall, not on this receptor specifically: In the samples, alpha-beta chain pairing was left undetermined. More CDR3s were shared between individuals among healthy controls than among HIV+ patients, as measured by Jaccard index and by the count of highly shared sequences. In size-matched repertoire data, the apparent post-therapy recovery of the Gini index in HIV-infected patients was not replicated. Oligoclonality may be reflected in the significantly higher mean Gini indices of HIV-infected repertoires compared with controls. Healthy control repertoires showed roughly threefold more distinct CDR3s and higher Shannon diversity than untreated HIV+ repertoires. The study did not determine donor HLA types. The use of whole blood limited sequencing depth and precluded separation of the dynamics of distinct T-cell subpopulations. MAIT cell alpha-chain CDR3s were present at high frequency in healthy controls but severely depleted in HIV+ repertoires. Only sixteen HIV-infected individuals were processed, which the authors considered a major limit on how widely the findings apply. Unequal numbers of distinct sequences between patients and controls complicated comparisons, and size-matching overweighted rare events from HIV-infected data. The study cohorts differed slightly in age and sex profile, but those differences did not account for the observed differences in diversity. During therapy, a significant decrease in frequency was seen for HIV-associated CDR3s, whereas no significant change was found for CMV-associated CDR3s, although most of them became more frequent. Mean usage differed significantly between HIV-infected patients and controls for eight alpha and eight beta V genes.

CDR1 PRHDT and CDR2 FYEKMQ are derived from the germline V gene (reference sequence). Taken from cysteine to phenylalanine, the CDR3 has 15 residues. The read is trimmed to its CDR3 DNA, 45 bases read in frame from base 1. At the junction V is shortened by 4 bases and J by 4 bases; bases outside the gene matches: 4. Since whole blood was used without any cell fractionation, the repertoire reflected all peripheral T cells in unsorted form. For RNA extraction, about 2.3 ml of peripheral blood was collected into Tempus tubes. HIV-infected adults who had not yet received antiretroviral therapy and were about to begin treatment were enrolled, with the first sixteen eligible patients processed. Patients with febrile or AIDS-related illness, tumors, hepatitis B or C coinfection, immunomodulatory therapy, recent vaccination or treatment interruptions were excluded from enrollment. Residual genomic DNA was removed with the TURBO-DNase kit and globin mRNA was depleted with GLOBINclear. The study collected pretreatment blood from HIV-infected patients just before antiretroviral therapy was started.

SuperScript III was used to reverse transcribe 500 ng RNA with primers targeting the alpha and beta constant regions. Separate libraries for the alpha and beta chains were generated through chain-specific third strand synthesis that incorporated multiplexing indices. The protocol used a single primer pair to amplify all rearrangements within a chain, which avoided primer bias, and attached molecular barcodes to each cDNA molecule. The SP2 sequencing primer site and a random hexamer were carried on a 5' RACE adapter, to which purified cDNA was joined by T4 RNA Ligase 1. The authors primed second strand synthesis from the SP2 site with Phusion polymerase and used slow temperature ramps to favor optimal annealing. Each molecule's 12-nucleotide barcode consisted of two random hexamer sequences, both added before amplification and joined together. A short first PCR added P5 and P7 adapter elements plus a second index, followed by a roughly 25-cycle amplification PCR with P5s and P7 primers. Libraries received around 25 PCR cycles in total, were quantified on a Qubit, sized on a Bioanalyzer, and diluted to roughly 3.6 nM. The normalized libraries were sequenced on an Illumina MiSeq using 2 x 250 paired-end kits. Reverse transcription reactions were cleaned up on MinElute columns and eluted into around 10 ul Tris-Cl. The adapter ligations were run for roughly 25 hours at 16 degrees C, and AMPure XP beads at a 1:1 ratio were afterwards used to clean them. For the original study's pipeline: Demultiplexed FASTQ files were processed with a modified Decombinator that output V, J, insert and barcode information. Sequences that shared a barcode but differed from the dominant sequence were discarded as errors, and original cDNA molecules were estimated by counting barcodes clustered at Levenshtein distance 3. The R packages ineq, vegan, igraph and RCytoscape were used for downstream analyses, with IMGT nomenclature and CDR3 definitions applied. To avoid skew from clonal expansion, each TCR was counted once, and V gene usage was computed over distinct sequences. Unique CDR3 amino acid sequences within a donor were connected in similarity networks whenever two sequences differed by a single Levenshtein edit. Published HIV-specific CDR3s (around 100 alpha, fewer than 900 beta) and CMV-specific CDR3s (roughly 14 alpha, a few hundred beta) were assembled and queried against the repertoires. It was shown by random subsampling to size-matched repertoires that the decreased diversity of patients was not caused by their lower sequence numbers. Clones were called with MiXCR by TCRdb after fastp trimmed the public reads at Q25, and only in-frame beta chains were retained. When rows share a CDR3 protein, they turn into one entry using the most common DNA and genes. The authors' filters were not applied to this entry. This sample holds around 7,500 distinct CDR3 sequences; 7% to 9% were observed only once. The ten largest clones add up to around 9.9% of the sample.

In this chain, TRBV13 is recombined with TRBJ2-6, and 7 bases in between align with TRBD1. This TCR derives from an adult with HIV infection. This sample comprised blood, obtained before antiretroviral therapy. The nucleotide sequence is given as TGTGCCAGCAGCTCGAGGGGGCGCGGGGCCAACGTCCTGACTTTC. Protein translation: CASSSRGRGANVLTF.